This T cell receptor (beta chain) was sequenced during a study of blood T cell repertoires in COVID-19. Study as a whole: Samples representing acute and convalescent COVID-19 were sourced from the United States, Italy and Spain. PBMCs, B-cell-depleted T cells, or T cells provided the cDNA or gDNA that made up the material.

Trimming stripped 5 bases from V and 4 bases from J, with 14 bases between. CDR1 and CDR2 (germline): LNHNV, YYDKDF (reference sequence). The CDR3 sequence is 14 residues long. Measured with immunoSEQ multiplex PCR; TCRdb has only the in-frame clones, and not every one. The sample gives more than 95,000 clones, more than 80% of which show up once; roughly 29% is in the top ten. J is TRBJ1-1 and V is TRBV15; the D is unclear. Material for sequencing was peripheral blood. The sequence was collected from a man aged 60-69 years with acute or convalescent COVID-19. The CDR3 DNA follows: TGTGCCACCAGCCTACGGGTGTTGGTCACTGAAGCTTTCTTT. It encodes CATSLRVLVTEAFF.